This entry lists 23 T cell receptor beta chains sequenced from one sample in a study of blood T cell repertoires in COVID-19. Produced via immunoSEQ multiplex PCR; TCRdb's table is partial and in-frame only. The sample lists 250,000 to 300,000 clones, 85% to 90% occurring once. Sequenced sample: peripheral blood. Every receptor here comes from a woman aged 45-65 years with COVID-19, enrolled during active disease.

In its sample, this clone was seen once. The chain has TRBV28 and TRBJ1-6, with 7 nucleotides matching TRBD1. The CDR3 is made up of 15 amino acids. J gave up 1 base and V 6 bases, and 3 bases lay outside the gene matches. Germline CDR1 reads MDHEN; CDR2 reads SYDVKM. The DNA for the CDR3 is TGTGCCAGCAGGACAGGGTCGTCCTATAATTCACCCCTCCACTTT. Protein sequence: CASRTGSSYNSPLHF.

This chain connects TRBV24-1 to TRBJ2-3; 8 positions agree with TRBD2. V lost 3 bases and J lost 4; bases outside the gene matches: 8. Germline CDR1 KGHDR, CDR2 SFDVKD. The length of the CDR3 is 16 residues. CDR3 residues: CATSDQEREWPDTQYF. The CDR3 region has the DNA TGTGCCACCAGTGATCAAGAGCGGGAGTGGCCAGATACGCAGTATTTT.

This clone was detected only once. The chain is built from TRBV18 and TRBJ2-5; TRBD1 might be the D (6 bases). The CDR3 totals 13 residues. Germline V gene data show CDR1 as KGHSH and CDR2 as LQKENI. With 7 bases removed from V and 1 base from J, the gap between germline ends came to 10 bases. CDR3 coding DNA: TGTGCCAGCTACCGGACAGTCCAAGAGACCCAGTACTTC. Translating gives CASYRTVQETQYF. Variable domain in full (rest from reference TRBV18 and TRBJ2-5): NAGVMQNPRHLVRRRGQEARLRCSPMKGHSHVYWYRQLPEEGLKFMVYLQKENIIDESGMPKERFSAEFPKEGPSILRIQQVVRGDSAAYFCASYRTVQETQYFGPGTRLLVL.

The chain recombines TRBV7-2 with TRBJ2-7; no reliable D call. Per germline, CDR1 SGHTA and CDR2 FQGNSA. V was trimmed by 5 bases and J by 4 bases, leaving 15 bases between them. The CDR3 consists of 14 residues. DNA for the CDR3: TGTGCCAGCAGCCCCCACGCGGCGAAGTACGAGCAGTACTTC. The encoded protein is CASSPHAAKYEQYF.

The chain uses TRBV9 and TRBJ1-5, with D perhaps TRBD1 (6 bases). V gave up 7 bases and J gave up 5 bases, with 19 bases separating them. CDR1 is SGDLS, CDR2 YYNGEE, per germline. This CDR3 comprises 15 residues. CDR3: CASGRGDEGDQPQHF. The CDR3 DNA reads as TGTGCCAGCGGGAGAGGGGATGAGGGGGATCAGCCCCAGCATTTT.

This clone was seen just once. The rearrangement joins TRBV18 to TRBJ2-1; D not certain. Looked up from germline, CDR1 is KGHSH and CDR2 is LQKENI. Trimming stripped 3 bases from V and 8 bases from J, with 14 bases between. This CDR3 comprises 14 residues. CDR3 sequence: CASSPTGSSHEQFF. Here the CDR3 DNA reads TGTGCCAGCTCACCTACCGGGTCCTCCCATGAGCAGTTCTTC.

J is TRBJ2-3 and V is TRBV11-3, with D maybe TRBD2 (5 bases). CDR3 size: 14 residues. Between the trimmed V and J ends, which lost 8 bases and 0 bases, there was a span of 12 bases. Per the germline V gene, CDR1 is SGHNT and CDR2 is YENEEA. The chain's CDR3 is CASGLTASTDTQYF. In DNA, the CDR3 is TGTGCCAGCGGACTTACTGCTAGCACAGATACGCAGTATTTT.

This sequence joins TRBV2 and TRBJ2-1; TRBD1 is a possible D gene (6 bases). CDR1 SNHLY and CDR2 FYNNEI come from the germline V gene. The V gene lost 6 bases and the J gene lost 0 bases, with 18 bases spanning the gap. The CDR3 runs to 17 residues. In nucleotides, the CDR3 is TGTGCCAGCAGCGTATACCCGGACAGCAGCTCCTACAATGAGCAGTTCTTC. Translating it yields CASSVYPDSSSYNEQFF.

This chain connects TRBV19 to TRBJ1-2; 7 nucleotides agree with TRBD1. This CDR3 is built from 14 residues. With 7 bases clipped from V and 8 bases from J, the junction kept 13 bases outside the gene matches. Germline V gives CDR1 LNHDA, CDR2 SQIVND (reference sequence). In nucleotides, the CDR3 is TGTGCCAGTACCCCCATGAGGGGGCAGGAGGGCTACACCTTC. Translating gives CASTPMRGQEGYTF.

The chain recombines TRBV5-4 with TRBJ1-1; a weak D match, TRBD1 (5 bases). The CDR3 consists of 17 residues. V shed 0 bases and J shed 3 bases, with 18 bases lying between them. Germline CDR1 and CDR2: SGHNT and YYREEE (reference sequence). This CDR3 is CASSLGGSFPGDTEAFF. The CDR3 coding sequence is TGTGCCAGCAGCTTGGGAGGATCTTTTCCGGGGGACACTGAAGCTTTCTTT.

This chain joins TRBV11-3 and TRBJ1-2, with 7 positions matching TRBD1. Germline CDR1 and CDR2: SGHNT and YENEEA. The CDR3 has 15 residues. V was clipped by 5 bases and J by 0 bases; unmatched bases: 6. The chain's CDR3 is CASSLRDSPNYGYTF. The CDR3 nucleotides are TGTGCCAGCAGCCTACGGGACAGCCCTAACTATGGCTACACCTTC.

The genes are TRBV6-2 or TRBV6-3 and TRBJ2-2; D remains ambiguous. The ends were cut back, 5 bases at V and 4 bases at J, with 11 bases in the middle. In germline, CDR1 is MNHEY, CDR2 SVGEGT. The CDR3 has 14 residues. In DNA form, the CDR3 reads TGTGCCAGCAGTGGAGTAGCAAGCACCGGGGAGCTGTTTTTT. Translation gives CASSGVASTGELFF.

This chain uses TRBV28 with TRBJ2-5; no clear D. CDR1 and CDR2 from the germline V gene are MDHEN and SYDVKM. The CDR3 totals 14 residues. The V gene lost 6 bases and the J gene lost 2 bases, with 13 bases spanning the gap. CDR3 sequence reads: CASRRILFQETQYF. CDR3 nucleotides: TGTGCCAGCAGGCGCATACTATTTCAAGAGACCCAGTACTTC.

This chain uses TRBV7-9 with TRBJ1-1, with 8 bases that match TRBD1. This CDR3 is built from 19 residues. The germline V gene has CDR1 SEHNR and CDR2 FQNEAQ (reference sequence). V shed 5 bases and J 0 bases; nucleotides not matched to a gene: 17. CDR3 residues: CASSHGRAGQGRMNTEAFF. The CDR3, as DNA: TGTGCCAGCAGCCACGGAAGGGCCGGACAGGGCAGGATGAACACTGAAGCTTTCTTT. Complete variable domain (other parts from reference TRBV7-9 and TRBJ1-1): DTGVSQNPRHKITKRGQNVTFRCDPISEHNRLYWYRQTLGQGPEFLTYFQNEAQLEKSRLLSDRFSAERPKGSFSTLEIQRTEQGDSAMYLCASSHGRAGQGRMNTEAFFGQGTRLTVV.

J is TRBJ2-3 and V is TRBV5-1, with 8 bases fitting TRBD2. Per the germline V gene, CDR1 is SGHRS and CDR2 is YFSETQ. V shed 4 bases, J shed 1 base, and the junction held 11 bases outside the gene matches. The CDR3 is made up of 17 amino acids. The CDR3 DNA reads TGCGCCAGCAGCCTGGCCAGCGGGAGAGGAGGCACAGATACGCAGTATTTT. As protein: CASSLASGRGGTDTQYF.

This clone was counted a single time. The V call is TRBV19, the J call TRBJ2-1; D is perhaps TRBD1 (6 bases). V was clipped by 7 bases and J by 8 bases, with 21 bases between them. Germline CDR1 LNHDA, CDR2 SQIVND (reference sequence). CDR3 size: 15 residues. CDR3 bases: TGTGCCAGTACCCTGGACAGATACAATCTTCATGAGCAGTTCTTC. This encodes CASTLDRYNLHEQFF.

The gene calls are TRBV19 and TRBJ1-3, with no clear D. V was cut by 4 bases and J by 0 bases, with 16 bases left in between. Germline CDR1 reads LNHDA; CDR2 reads SQIVND (reference sequence). The CDR3 spans 17 residues. CDR3 bases: TGTGCCAGTAGTACCCAACACGGGTCGAGCTCTGGAAACACCATATATTTT. Translating it yields CASSTQHGSSSGNTIYF.

The chain couples TRBV6-6 to TRBJ2-1; TRBD1 aligns across 9 bases. With 2 bases clipped from V and 5 bases from J, the junction kept 7 bases outside the gene matches. CDR1 MNHNY and CDR2 SVGAGI come from the germline V gene (reference sequence). The CDR3 sequence is 16 residues long. CDR3 coding DNA: TGTGCCAGCAGTTACAAAACAGGGGGCTGGAACAATGAGCAGTTCTTC. Translated: CASSYKTGGWNNEQFF.

The chain carries TRBV19 and TRBJ2-1; D may be TRBD1 (5 bases). From germline, CDR1 is LNHDA and CDR2 SQIVND (reference sequence). The CDR3 has 14 amino acids. Trimming removed 1 base from V and 6 bases from J, with 10 bases in between. DNA for the CDR3: TGTGCCAGTAGTATAGTTCCGACAGCCAATGAGCAGTTCTTC. As protein: CASSIVPTANEQFF.

The V call is TRBV7-9, the J call TRBJ1-5, with 8 bases fitting TRBD1. The trim removed 5 bases at V and 6 bases at J, leaving 9 bases unmatched. CDR1 is SEHNR, CDR2 FQNEAQ, per germline (reference sequence). The CDR3 covers 15 residues. Here the CDR3 DNA reads TGTGCCAGCAGCCCACCGGGACAGGTTGCTCAGCCCCAGCATTTT. Translation gives CASSPPGQVAQPQHF. Using reference TRBV7-9 and TRBJ1-5 for the parts outside the CDR3, the full variable domain is DTGVSQNPRHKITKRGQNVTFRCDPISEHNRLYWYRQTLGQGPEFLTYFQNEAQLEKSRLLSDRFSAERPKGSFSTLEIQRTEQGDSAMYLCASSPPGQVAQPQHFGDGTRLSIL.

This rearrangement joins TRBV9 to TRBJ1-6; no firm D call. This CDR3 has 15 amino acids. V dropped 0 bases and J dropped 2 bases, with 6 bases sitting between them. Per germline, CDR1 SGDLS and CDR2 YYNGEE. The CDR3 region is CASSVEAAYNSPLHF. For the CDR3, the DNA is TGTGCCAGCAGCGTAGAAGCGGCCTATAATTCACCCCTCCACTTT.

This chain connects TRBV5-1 to TRBJ2-3; D uncertain. CDR1 SGHRS and CDR2 YFSETQ come from the germline V gene. The CDR3 is 14 amino acids. The germline V and J ends were trimmed by 7 bases and 1 base, with 13 bases remaining between them. CDR3: CASSENRGTDTQYF. The CDR3 DNA is TGCGCCAGCTCCGAAAATCGGGGCACAGATACGCAGTATTTT.

The CDR3 reads CASSPRGSGLRELFF. Written as DNA, the CDR3 is TGTGCCAGCAGCCCCCGCGGGAGTGGATTGAGGGAGCTGTTTTTT. The chain joins TRBV3-1 (or the pseudogene TRBV3-2) to TRBJ2-2; 7 bases map to TRBD2. This CDR3 comprises 15 residues. Germline CDR1 and CDR2: LGHDT and YNNKEL (reference sequence). V lost 4 bases to trimming and J lost 9 bases; unmatched junction nucleotides: 11.